The T cell receptor (beta chain) described here comes from a study of blood T cell repertoires in COVID-19. Germline V gene sequence: CDR1 LGHDT, CDR2 YNNKEL (reference sequence). Trimming cost V 4 bases and J 3 bases, with 13 bases left between them. The CDR3 is made up of 15 amino acids. Assay used: immunoSEQ multiplex PCR; TCRdb lists only in-frame clones, some missing. The table lists a few hundred thousand clones, over 85% of them singletons. This clone was picked up one time. V is TRBV3-1 (or the pseudogene TRBV3-2) and J is TRBJ1-5; TRBD1 is a possible D gene (5 bases). The source is a woman in her thirties who had recovered from COVID-19. Material: PBMCs or T cells enriched from blood (not recorded which). The CDR3 nucleotides read TGTGCCAGCAGCCTTAGAGGACAAATCAATCAGCCCCAGCATTTT. Protein: CASSLRGQINQPQHF.